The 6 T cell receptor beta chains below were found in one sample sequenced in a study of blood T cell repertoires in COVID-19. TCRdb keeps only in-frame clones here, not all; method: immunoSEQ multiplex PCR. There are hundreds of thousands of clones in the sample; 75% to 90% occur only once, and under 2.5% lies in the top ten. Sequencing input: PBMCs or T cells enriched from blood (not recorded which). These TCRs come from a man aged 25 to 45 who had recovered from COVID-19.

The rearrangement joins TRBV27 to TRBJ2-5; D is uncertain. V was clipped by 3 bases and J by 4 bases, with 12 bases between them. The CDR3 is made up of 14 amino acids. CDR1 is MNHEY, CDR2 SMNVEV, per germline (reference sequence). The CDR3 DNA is TGTGCCAGCAGTTTGAGGCAGAACGCAGAGACCCAGTACTTC. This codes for CASSLRQNAETQYF.

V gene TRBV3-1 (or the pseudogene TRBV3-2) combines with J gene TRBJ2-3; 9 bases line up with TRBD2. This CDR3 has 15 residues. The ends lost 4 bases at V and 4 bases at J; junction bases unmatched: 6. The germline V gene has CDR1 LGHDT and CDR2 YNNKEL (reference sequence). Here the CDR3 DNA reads TGTGCCAGCAGCCGCGCGGGGGGGGCGCCAGATACGCAGTATTTT. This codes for CASSRAGGAPDTQYF.

The CDR3 sequence is CAWSVREIPAYGYTF. DNA for the CDR3: TGTGCCTGGAGTGTAAGGGAGATCCCGGCCTATGGCTACACCTTC. The chain combines TRBV30 with TRBJ1-2, with unresolved D. CDR3 length: 15 residues. CDR1 GTSNPN and CDR2 SVGIG come from the germline V gene (reference sequence). The ends were cut back, 0 bases at V and 4 bases at J, with 15 bases in the middle.

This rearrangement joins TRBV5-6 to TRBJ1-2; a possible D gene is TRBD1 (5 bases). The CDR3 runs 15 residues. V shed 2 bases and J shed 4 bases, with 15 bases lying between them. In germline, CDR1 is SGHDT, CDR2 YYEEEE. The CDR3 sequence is CASSFYDRTPYGYTF. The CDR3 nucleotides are TGTGCCAGCAGCTTCTATGACAGAACACCCTATGGCTACACCTTC. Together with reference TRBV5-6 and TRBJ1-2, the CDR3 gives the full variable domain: DAGVTQSPTHLIKTRGQQVTLRCSPKSGHDTVSWYQQALGQGPQFIFQYYEEEERQRGNFPDRFSGHQFPNYSSELNVNALLLGDSALYLCASSFYDRTPYGYTFGSGTRLTVV.

CDR3 DNA: TGTGCCAGCAGCGTAGGAGGGTCTGAAGCTTTCTTT. Its translation is CASSVGGSEAFF. This sequence joins TRBV9 and TRBJ1-1; unclear D gene. V gave up 0 bases and J gave up 6 bases, with 6 bases separating them. This CDR3 spans 12 amino acids. Per the germline V gene, CDR1 is SGDLS and CDR2 is YYNGEE.

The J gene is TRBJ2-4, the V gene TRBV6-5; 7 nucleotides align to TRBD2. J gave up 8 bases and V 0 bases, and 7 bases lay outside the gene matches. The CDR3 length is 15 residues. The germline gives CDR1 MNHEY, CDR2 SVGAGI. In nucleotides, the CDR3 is TGTGCCAGCAGTTACTCGCCTTCGGGGGGTTACATTCAGTACTTC. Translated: CASSYSPSGGYIQYF.